A single sample gave rise to the 4 T cell receptor beta chains below, sequenced in a study of human T cells and chemical hapten exposure. Specified time point: pre-sensitization, week 0. Specified treatment: therapeutic diphenylcyclopropenone sensitization with weekly scalp DPC. One entry per CDR3 protein, called by TCRdb with MiXCR from the RACE reads. The table includes 300,000 to 450,000 distinct CDR3 sequences, roughly 5% detected once. The sample was whole blood, taken in connection with sensitization to the hapten diphenylcyclopropenone (DPC). These receptors originate from a woman in her fifties or sixties with alopecia areata. Some clones in this sample may be carry-over from other donors' samples.

This clonotype was detected many times. The rearrangement joins TRBV27 to TRBJ2-3, with unresolved D. This CDR3 spans 14 amino acids. CDR1 and CDR2 from the germline V gene are MNHEY and SMNVEV (reference sequence). Between the trimmed V and J ends, which lost 2 bases and 1 base, there was a span of 7 bases. The CDR3 DNA is TGTGCCAGCAGTTTAAAGTCAGGCACAGATACGCAGTATTTT. Its translation: CASSLKSGTDTQYF.

There are a few counts of this clonotype. The CDR3 end shows no conserved phenylalanine or tryptophan, and so a read error is likely. Because the CDR3's place on the DNA is in doubt, the DNA is left out and the CDR3 is given as listed by TCRdb. The genes are TRBV28 and TRBJ1-1. Germline V gene lookup returns CDR1 MDHEN and CDR2 SYDVKM. The CDR3 is 14 residues long, ends included. CDR3 amino acids: CASKQKSRTLKLSL.

At least ten counts were recorded for this clonotype. The gene calls are TRBV29-1 and TRBJ2-6; D possibly corresponds to TRBD2 (5 bases). CDR3 size: 14 residues. The V and J ends lost 4 bases and 4 bases respectively, with 11 bases between them. CDR1 and CDR2 from the germline V gene are SQVTM and ANQGSEA. The CDR3 DNA sequence: TGCAGCGTTGGGGAATCGGGAGGGGCCAACGTCCTGACTTTC. It yields the protein CSVGESGGANVLTF.

This clonotype was seen many times. This chain connects TRBV2 to TRBJ2-4; TRBD1 is a possible D gene (5 bases). CDR1 and CDR2 (germline): SNHLY, FYNNEI. The CDR3 contains 13 residues. Trimming stripped 6 bases from V and 5 bases from J, with 11 bases between. CDR3: CASSRDIQNIQYF. The CDR3 bases are TGTGCCAGCAGCAGGGATATCCAAAACATTCAGTACTTC.